The clone carrying this TCR beta chain was found a few times. This sample was included in a study of regulatory T cells in long-lasting Graves disease. Time point of the sample: newly diagnosed GD, antithyroid drugs for less than 3 months. The TCR library was made from RNA extracted from PBMCs. Patients all came to the study from an endocrinology department in Xi'an, China. CDR1 is SGHNT and CDR2 is YYREEE in the germline V gene (reference sequence). V was clipped by 4 bases and J by 10 bases; unmatched bases: 10. This CDR3 has 14 residues. Investigators prepared the TCR beta libraries by applying iRepertoire HTBI primers and Arm-PCR of CDR3 regions. TCRdb processed the multiplex PCR reads anew with MiXCR; each CDR3 protein has one entry. The sample carries around 420,000 distinct CDR3 sequences, about 14% recorded once.

The sequences come from peripheral blood mononuclear cells (PBMCs), collected at new diagnosis, from a patient treated with antithyroid drugs. V and J are TRBV5-4 and TRBJ2-1; 8 bases are a match to TRBD2. The receptor was derived from a female donor with Graves disease. The CDR3 region is CASSTWTGGGEQFF. The CDR3 DNA is TGTGCCAGCAGCACCTGGACGGGCGGGGGGGAGCAGTTCTTC. Based on the CDR3 plus reference TRBV5-4 and TRBJ2-1, the full variable domain is ETGVTQSPTHLIKTRGQQVTLRCSSQSGHNTVSWYQQALGQGPQFIFQYYREEENGRGNFPPRFSGLQFPNYSSELNVNALELDDSALYLCASSTWTGGGEQFFGPGTRLTVL.